The source of this T cell receptor (beta chain) is a study of T cells in localized non-small cell lung cancer. The table lists this clone with a few counts. Its antigen is not identified. Study-wide findings and caveats: Owing to sequencing of a solitary tumor region, heterogeneity cannot be discounted. The greatest T cell clonality was found in uninvolved adjacent lung (higher than in tumor).

The CDR3 has 15 amino acids. After removal of 4 bases from V and 4 bases from J, the junction contained 8 bases not matched to a gene. CDR1 is SQVTM and CDR2 is ANQGSEA in the germline V gene. TCRdb keeps only in-frame clones here, not all; method: immunoSEQ multiplex PCR. The sample lists some 860 clones, roughly 24% occurring once. The specimen was lung tumor tissue, collected before any cancer treatment. This clonotype was obtained from a female donor over 55 with stage I squamous cell lung carcinoma. The rearrangement uses TRBV29-1 and TRBJ1-3; 9 bases map to TRBD1. The CDR3 protein is CSVGKGTGPGNTIYF. CDR3 DNA sequence: TGCAGCGTTGGAAAGGGGACAGGGCCCGGAAACACCATATATTTT.